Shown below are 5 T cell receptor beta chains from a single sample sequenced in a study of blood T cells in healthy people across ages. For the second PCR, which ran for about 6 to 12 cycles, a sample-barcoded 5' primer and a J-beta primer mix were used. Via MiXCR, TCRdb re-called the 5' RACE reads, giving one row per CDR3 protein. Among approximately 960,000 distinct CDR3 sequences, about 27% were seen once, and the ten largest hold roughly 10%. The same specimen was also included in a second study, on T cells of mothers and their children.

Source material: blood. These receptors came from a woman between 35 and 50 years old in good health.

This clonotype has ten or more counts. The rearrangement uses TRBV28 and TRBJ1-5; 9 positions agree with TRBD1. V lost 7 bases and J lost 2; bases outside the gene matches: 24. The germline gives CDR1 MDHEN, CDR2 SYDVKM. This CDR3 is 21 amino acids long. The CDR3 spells CASTTTLAGTGFVVGNQPQHF. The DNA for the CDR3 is TGTGCCAGCACCACAACCCTAGCCGGGACAGGGTTTGTGGTTGGCAATCAGCCCCAGCATTTT.

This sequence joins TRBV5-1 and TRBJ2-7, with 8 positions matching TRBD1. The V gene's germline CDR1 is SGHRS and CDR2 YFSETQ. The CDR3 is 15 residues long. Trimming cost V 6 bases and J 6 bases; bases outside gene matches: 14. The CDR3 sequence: CASTRIPGGFGEQYF. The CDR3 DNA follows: TGCGCCAGCACCAGGATTCCAGGGGGCTTCGGCGAGCAGTACTTC. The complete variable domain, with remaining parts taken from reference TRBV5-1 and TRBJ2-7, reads KAGVTQTPRYLIKTRGQQVTLSCSPISGHRSVSWYQQTPGQGLQFLFEYFSETQRNKGNFPGRFSGRQFSNSRSEMNVSTLELGDSALYLCASTRIPGGFGEQYFGPGTRLTVT.

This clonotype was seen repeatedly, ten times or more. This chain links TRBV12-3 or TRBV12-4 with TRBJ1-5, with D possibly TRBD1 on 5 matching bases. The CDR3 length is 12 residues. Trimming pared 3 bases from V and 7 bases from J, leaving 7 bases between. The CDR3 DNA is TGTGCCAGCAGTTTTGGGGACCAGCCCCAGCATTTT. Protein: CASSFGDQPQHF.

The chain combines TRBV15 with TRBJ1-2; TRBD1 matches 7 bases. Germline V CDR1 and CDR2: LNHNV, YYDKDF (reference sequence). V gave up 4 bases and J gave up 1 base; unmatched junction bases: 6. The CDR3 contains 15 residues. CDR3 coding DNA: TGTGCCACCAGCATGGTACAGGGGAATAACTATGGCTACACCTTC. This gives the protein CATSMVQGNNYGYTF. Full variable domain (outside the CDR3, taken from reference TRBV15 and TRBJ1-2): DAMVIQNPRYQVTQFGKPVTLSCSQTLNHNVMYWYQQKSSQAPKLLFHYYDKDFNNEADTPDNFQSRRPNTSFCFLDIRSPGLGDTAMYLCATSMVQGNNYGYTFGSGTRLTVV.

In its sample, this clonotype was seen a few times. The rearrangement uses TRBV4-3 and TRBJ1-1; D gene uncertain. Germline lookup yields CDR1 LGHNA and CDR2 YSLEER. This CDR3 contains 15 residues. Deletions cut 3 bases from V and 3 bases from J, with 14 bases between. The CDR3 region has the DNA TGCGCCAGCAGCCACACGGGCCTTAGGGACACTGAAGCTTTCTTT. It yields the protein CASSHTGLRDTEAFF.